This TCR beta chain was captured by sequencing in a study of blood T cell repertoires in COVID-19. Study details: The samples span acute and convalescent COVID-19 from the United States, Italy and Spain. The analysed material was cDNA or gDNA that came from T cells, B-cell-depleted T cells, or PBMCs.

How the authors handled the data: How many nucleated cells were present was estimated from reference gene primer amplification. The repertoire was sequenced with immunoSEQ multiplex PCR; TCRdb's copy has only in-frame clones and lacks some. That table is the source of V, J and clone size, and D and trimming were worked out from the DNA. Here the sample spans about 22,000 clones, roughly 87% being singletons. The CDR3 loop spans 17 amino acids. The germline V gene encodes CDR1 SGHRS and CDR2 YFSETQ. V gave up 0 bases and J gave up 0 bases; unmatched junction bases: 2. The chain employs TRBV5-1 and TRBJ2-3; TRBD1 aligns across 12 bases. This sequence was found in a man aged 70 or older with acute or convalescent COVID-19. Sequenced input: peripheral blood. The CDR3, as DNA: TGCGCCAGCAGCTTGGGGGACAGGGGGCCTAGCACAGATACGCAGTATTTT. Translating gives CASSLGDRGPSTDTQYF.